This T cell receptor (beta chain) was captured in a study of shared clonotypes between healthy human individuals. Naive CD8 cells lacked CD45RO, underwent positive selection for CCR7 and left out terminally differentiated effector memory CD45RA+ cells. The study drew all its donors from Caucasian adults living in Nashville, Tennessee. The study's findings and limits: Researchers found naive subsets generally carried larger estimated richness than memory subsets. Clonotype sharing levels among donors were expected to vary with sequencing depth.

200 to 250 ng DNA, about 33,000 T cell genomes, went into each sorted-subset replicate PCR. Generated by immunoSEQ multiplex PCR, the TCRdb table keeps only in-frame clones and is missing some. The table records about 1,800,000 clones, just under 95% of them present only once. Comments on this clone: Its antigen is undetermined.

V dropped 2 bases and J dropped 0 bases, with 8 bases sitting between them. The CDR3 runs to 15 residues. CDR1 and CDR2 (germline): MGHRA, YSYEKL. The J gene is TRBJ1-3, the V gene TRBV4-1; D is undetermined. The sequenced sample was naive CD8+ T cells sorted from blood. The receptor's source is a man in his late teens or twenties in good health. CDR3 nucleotides: TGCGCCAGCAGCCAAAGCAGAATCTCTGGAAACACCATATATTTT. Translated: CASSQSRISGNTIYF.